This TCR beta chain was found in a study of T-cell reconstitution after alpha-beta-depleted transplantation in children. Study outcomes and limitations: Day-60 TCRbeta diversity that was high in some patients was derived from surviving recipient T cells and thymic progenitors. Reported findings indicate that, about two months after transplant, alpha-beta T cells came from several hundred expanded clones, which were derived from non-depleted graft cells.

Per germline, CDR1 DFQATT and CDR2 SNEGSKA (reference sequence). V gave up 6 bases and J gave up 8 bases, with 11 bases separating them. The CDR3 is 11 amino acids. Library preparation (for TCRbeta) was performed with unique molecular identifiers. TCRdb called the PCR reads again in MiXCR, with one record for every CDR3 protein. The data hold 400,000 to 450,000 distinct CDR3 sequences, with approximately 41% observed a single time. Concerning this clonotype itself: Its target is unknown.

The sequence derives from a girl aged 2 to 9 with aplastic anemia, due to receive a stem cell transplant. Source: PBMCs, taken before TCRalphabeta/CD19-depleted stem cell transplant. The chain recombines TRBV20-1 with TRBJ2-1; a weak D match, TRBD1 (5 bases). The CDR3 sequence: CSALGRDEQFF. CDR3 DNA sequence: TGCAGTGCGTTGGGGCGCGATGAGCAGTTCTTC.